The 17 T cell receptor beta chains below come from one sample, sequenced in a study of CD8 T cells in ankylosing spondylitis. TCRdb redid the calling of the 5' RACE reads with MiXCR, one entry per CDR3 protein. This sample carries approximately 150,000 distinct CDR3 sequences, under 45% of them seen once, and the ten largest clones take nearly 15%. Sequencing input: synovial fluid, either unsorted or a sorted T cell fraction (not recorded which). These receptors came from a male donor with ankylosing spondylitis.

This clonotype was recorded a few times. The rearrangement links TRBV27 to TRBJ2-1; 12 bases are shared with TRBD2. This CDR3 is 12 amino acids long. CDR1 and CDR2 from the germline V gene are MNHEY and SMNVEV (reference sequence). Unmatched junction bases numbered 8, after V lost 10 bases and J lost 13 bases. This CDR3 is CATKRLAGAQFF. The CDR3 bases are TGTGCCACCAAAAGACTAGCGGGAGCACAGTTCTTC.

This clonotype was recorded at least ten times. The rearrangement uses TRBV7-2 and TRBJ2-1; unclear D gene. Trimming took 1 base from V and 8 from J, leaving 12 bases between them. Germline-derived CDR1 and CDR2 are SGHTA and FQGNSA. CDR3 size: 14 residues. The CDR3 is CASSLDGPLDEQFF. The CDR3 DNA reads TGTGCCAGCAGCTTAGATGGGCCCTTGGATGAGCAGTTCTTC.

This clonotype has only one observation. This chain connects TRBV12-3 or TRBV12-4 to TRBJ2-3; D could derive from TRBD1 or TRBD2 (6 bases each). Trimming shortened V by 9 bases and J by 2 bases, and 18 bases separated the two germline ends. This CDR3 spans 15 amino acids. The CDR3 sequence: CARGPGGSHTDTQYF. The CDR3 region has the DNA TGTGCCAGGGGCCCCGGGGGCTCCCACACAGATACGCAGTATTTT.

The chain uses TRBV29-1 and TRBJ2-3; weak D call: TRBD2 (6 bases). The germline V gene encodes CDR1 SQVTM and CDR2 ANQGSEA. The CDR3 has 14 amino acids. With 4 bases removed from V and 4 bases from J, the gap between germline ends came to 15 bases. This chain's CDR3 is CSVGSGREADTQYF. As DNA, the CDR3 is TGCAGCGTTGGAAGTGGGCGGGAAGCAGATACGCAGTATTTT.

This clonotype has just one count. At one boundary the junction diverges from the germline segment, which might be a read error. The rearrangement joins TRBV5-6 to TRBJ2-1, with D tentatively TRBD1 (6 bases). Germline-derived CDR1 and CDR2 are SGHDT and YYEEEE. This CDR3 comprises 12 residues. The chain's CDR3 is CASSFISAEGVF. CDR3 sequence (DNA): TGTGCCAGCAGCTTTATATCGGCTGAGGGGGTCTTC.

The CDR3 is CASTQGVGPSTDTQYF. CDR3 DNA sequence: TGTGCCAGTACACAGGGTGTGGGCCCTAGCACAGATACGCAGTATTTT. V usage is TRBV19 and J usage is TRBJ2-3; D is perhaps TRBD1 (6 bases). The CDR3 totals 16 residues. Trimming removed 7 bases at V and 0 bases at J, with 17 bases between. Germline-derived CDR1 and CDR2 are LNHDA and SQIVND (reference sequence).

V and J are TRBV27 and TRBJ1-1, with 7 bases lining up with TRBD1. V was pared by 5 bases and J by 4 bases, with 7 bases of the junction left unmatched. The CDR3 has 14 amino acids. The germline V gene has CDR1 MNHEY and CDR2 SMNVEV (reference sequence). The CDR3 DNA follows: TGTGCCAGCAGTCCTCTGCACAGGGGCACTGAAGCTTTCTTT. Its translation is CASSPLHRGTEAFF.

This sequence joins TRBV18 and TRBJ2-3, with TRBD1 identical over 8 bases. This CDR3 has 16 amino acids. Trimming took 4 bases from V and 4 from J; bases not matched to a gene: 10. Per germline, CDR1 KGHSH and CDR2 LQKENI. CDR3 loop: CASSLVRTGSADTQYF. The CDR3 bases are TGTGCCAGCTCACTTGTTCGGACAGGGTCAGCAGATACGCAGTATTTT.

This chain uses TRBV6-5 with TRBJ1-1; 9 bases are shared with TRBD1. CDR1 is MNHEY, CDR2 SVGAGI, per germline. V trimming: 2 bases; J trimming: 4 bases; junction bases outside the gene matches: 5. The CDR3 contains 15 residues. CDR3 in amino acids: CASSYPGQGVTEAFF. DNA for the CDR3: TGTGCCAGCAGTTACCCGGGACAGGGTGTCACTGAAGCTTTCTTT.

The V and J genes are TRBV7-9 and TRBJ2-1; D perhaps matches TRBD2 (5 bases). CDR1 and CDR2 from the germline V gene are SEHNR and FQNEAQ (reference sequence). The CDR3 extends over 15 amino acids. Trimming pared 4 bases from V and 5 bases from J, leaving 15 bases between. The CDR3 is CASSSPLTKNNEQFF. Here the CDR3 DNA reads TGTGCCAGCAGCTCCCCATTGACTAAAAACAATGAGCAGTTCTTC.

The V and J genes are TRBV28 and TRBJ2-1, with 7 positions matching TRBD2. The CDR3 spans 17 residues. The V gene end was trimmed by 4 bases and the J gene end by 2 bases; junction bases not matched to a gene: 11. Germline loops: CDR1 MDHEN, CDR2 SYDVKM. The CDR3 loop reads CASSYWSGGGTYNEQFF. CDR3 nucleotide sequence: TGTGCCAGCAGTTATTGGTCGGGGGGTGGTACCTACAATGAGCAGTTCTTC.

This clonotype was observed a handful of times. The chain combines TRBV10-3 with TRBJ2-7; D gene ambiguous. The CDR3 contains 15 residues. Germline CDR1 is ENHRY and CDR2 is SYGVKD. Trimming left V 6 bases short and J 2 bases short, with 17 bases between. The CDR3 nucleotides are TGTGCCATCAGCAGGACGGGCTTTAGTCCCTACGAGCAGTACTTC. Translated, it gives CAISRTGFSPYEQYF.

CDR3 region: CSVDGSPYGYTF. CDR3 in DNA: TGCAGCGTTGATGGCAGCCCCTATGGCTACACCTTC. The chain uses TRBV29-1 and TRBJ1-2; D is ambiguous. Germline V CDR1 and CDR2: SQVTM, ANQGSEA. CDR3 length equals 12 residues. Between the trimmed V and J ends, which lost 3 bases and 4 bases, there was a span of 9 bases.

This clonotype was found a few times. V is TRBV7-9 and J is TRBJ2-3, with 8 bases identical to TRBD1. J gave up 6 bases and V 5 bases, and 13 bases lay outside the gene matches. CDR1 is SEHNR, CDR2 FQNEAQ, per germline (reference sequence). The CDR3 totals 16 residues. The CDR3 nucleotides are TGTGCCAGCAGCCAATCGGGACAGGCCTTATGGGATACGCAGTATTTT. This codes for CASSQSGQALWDTQYF.

This clonotype came up a few times. CDR3 sequence (DNA): TGCAGTGCTAGCCGTACTAGCGGGAGAAACGAGCAGTACTTC. It is translated as CSASRTSGRNEQYF. The chain is built from TRBV20-1 and TRBJ2-7; 11 bases line up with TRBD2. The CDR3 consists of 14 residues. Germline values: CDR1 DFQATT, CDR2 SNEGSKA (reference sequence). After removal of 3 bases from V and 5 bases from J, the junction contained 6 bases not matched to a gene.

This clonotype has a handful of counts. The chain employs TRBV4-1 and TRBJ2-7; D is ambiguous. Trimming pared 0 bases from V and 3 bases from J, leaving 15 bases between. This CDR3 is 16 amino acids long. Germline CDR1 MGHRA, CDR2 YSYEKL. This chain's CDR3 is CASSQDPSTVFYEQYF. The CDR3 bases are TGCGCCAGCAGCCAAGACCCCTCGACGGTATTCTACGAGCAGTACTTC.

This chain uses TRBV7-6 with TRBJ1-1; D is unresolved. This CDR3 contains 14 residues. Germline assignment: CDR1 SGHVS and CDR2 FNYEAQ. Trimming left V 5 bases short and J 0 bases short, with 10 bases between. The CDR3 DNA is TGTGCCAGCAGCGCGACACTCATGAACACTGAAGCTTTCTTT. Its protein product is CASSATLMNTEAFF. The full variable domain, with the rest looked up from reference TRBV7-6 and TRBJ1-1, is GAGVSQSPRYKVTKRGQDVALRCDPISGHVSLYWYRQALGQGPEFLTYFNYEAQQDKSGLPNDRFSAERPEGSISTLTIQRTEQRDSAMYRCASSATLMNTEAFFGQGTRLTVV.